This paragraph covers one T cell receptor (beta chain) sequence. A single record per CDR3 protein comes from TCRdb applying MiXCR to the 5' RACE reads. The table includes some 70,000 distinct CDR3 sequences, about 14% detected once. These data originate in a study of spatial heterogeneity in lung cancer. At the level of the study: Sequences of the beta chain were consistently detected in greater numbers than alpha-chain sequences.

As to time point: sample taken at primary tumor resection. From tumor, nontumor lung or frozen PBMC, whole RNA was taken unsorted for sequencing. Samples came from roughly 72 TRACERx patients with untreated early-stage lung cancer. Trimming removed 6 bases from V and 6 bases from J, with 14 bases in between. The CDR3 totals 13 residues. The V gene is TRBV12-3 or TRBV12-4, the J gene TRBJ1-2; no definite D call. The sample was PBMCs, taken at surgery. The origin of this receptor is a male donor with early-stage non-small cell lung cancer. Here the CDR3 reads CASRPDLANGYTF. The CDR3 region has the DNA TGTGCCAGCAGACCAGACCTGGCAAATGGCTACACCTTC.